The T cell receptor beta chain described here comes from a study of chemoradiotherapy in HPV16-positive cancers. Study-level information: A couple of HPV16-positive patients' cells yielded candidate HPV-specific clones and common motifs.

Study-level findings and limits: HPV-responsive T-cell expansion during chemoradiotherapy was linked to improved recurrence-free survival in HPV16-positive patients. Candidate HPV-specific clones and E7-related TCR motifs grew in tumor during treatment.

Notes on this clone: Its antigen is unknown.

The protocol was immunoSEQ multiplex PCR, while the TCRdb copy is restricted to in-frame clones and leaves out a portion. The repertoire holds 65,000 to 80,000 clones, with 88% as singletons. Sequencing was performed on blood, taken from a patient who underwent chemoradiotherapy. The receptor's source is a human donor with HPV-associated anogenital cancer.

CDR3 sequence: CASSPDRGSNEQYF. CDR3 bases: TGCGCCAGCAGCCCAGACAGGGGGTCGAACGAGCAGTACTTC. The gene calls are TRBV5-1 and TRBJ2-7; 9 nucleotides align to TRBD1. The V segment lost 4 bases and the J segment 5 bases; nucleotides outside the gene matches: 7. The CDR3 is 14 residues long. Germline V CDR1 and CDR2: SGHRS, YFSETQ.